The present entry profiles one T cell receptor beta chain with its context. These data are taken from a study of blood T cell repertoires in COVID-19. Study-level background: Acute and convalescent COVID-19 samples came from the United States, Italy and Spain. From T cells, B-cell-depleted T cells, or PBMCs came the material, which was cDNA or gDNA.

Seattle researchers signed up patients amid active infection and tracked them longitudinally. Trimming cost V 0 bases and J 3 bases; bases outside gene matches: 6. CDR3 length: 16 residues. CDR1 and CDR2 (germline): LGHNA, YNFKEQ. In the authors' workflow: Estimated nucleated cell counts came from reference gene primer amplification. Only in-frame clones appear in the TCRdb table, and some are missing; sequencing was by immunoSEQ multiplex PCR. That table gives V, J and clone size, and the DNA gave D and trimming. The sample consists of about 160,000 clones, 82% of them appearing once. The sequence derives from a woman between 40 and 55 years old with COVID-19, enrolled during active disease. This chain uses TRBV4-2 with TRBJ2-3; TRBD2 aligns across 7 bases. Sequencing was performed on peripheral blood. CDR3 coding DNA: TGTGCCAGCAGCCAAGATCGGGATAGCGGGACAGATACGCAGTATTTT. Translation: CASSQDRDSGTDTQYF.